Presented here are 5 T cell receptor beta chains from one specimen sequenced in a study of regulatory T cells in long-lasting Graves disease. Construction of the TCR beta libraries employed iRepertoire HTBI primers in conjunction with Arm-PCR of CDR3 regions. TCRdb itself ran the multiplex PCR reads through MiXCR, one entry per CDR3 protein. The sample shows around 510,000 distinct CDR3 sequences, less than 25% of them seen only once. Time point denoted: persistent/refractory GD, antithyroid drugs over 5 years with positive TRAb. Extracted RNA from PBMCs served as the source of the TCR library. The sequencing used peripheral blood mononuclear cells (PBMCs), collected when the disease was refractory, from a patient treated with antithyroid drugs. The receptors were gathered from a female donor with Graves disease.

The J gene is TRBJ2-7, the V gene TRBV5-1; D is perhaps TRBD1 (5 bases). V lost 0 bases and J 7 bases, leaving 17 bases between the germline ends. Germline lookup yields CDR1 SGHRS and CDR2 YFSETQ. The CDR3 length is 15 residues. The CDR3 sequence: CASSLVATSYREQYF. The CDR3 nucleotides read TGCGCCAGCAGCTTGGTGGCCACGTCCTACAGGGAGCAGTACTTC. Filled out from reference TRBV5-1 and TRBJ2-7, the complete variable domain reads KAGVTQTPRYLIKTRGQQVTLSCSPISGHRSVSWYQQTPGQGLQFLFEYFSETQRNKGNFPGRFSGRQFSNSRSEMNVSTLELGDSALYLCASSLVATSYREQYFGPGTRLTVT.

This clonotype was picked up many times. This sequence joins TRBV15 and TRBJ1-2; 8 bases fit TRBD1. CDR3 length equals 18 residues. Germline V gene lookup returns CDR1 LNHNV and CDR2 YYDKDF (reference sequence). V shed 6 bases, J shed 3 bases, and the junction held 18 bases outside the gene matches. Written as DNA, the CDR3 is TGTGCCACCAGTGTAGACAGGGGACGTTTAAAAGGACACTATGGCTACACCTTC. Its translation is CATSVDRGRLKGHYGYTF.

This clonotype has more than one count but fewer than ten. This chain connects TRBV29-1 to TRBJ2-5; a possible D gene is TRBD2 (7 bases). This CDR3 is 13 amino acids long. V was cut by 7 bases and J by 5 bases, with 17 bases left in between. Germline values: CDR1 SQVTM, CDR2 ANQGSEA. The CDR3 loop reads CSEGGGKRETQYF. The CDR3 nucleotides are TGCAGCGAAGGGGGGGGCAAGAGGGAGACCCAGTACTTC.

Ten or more counts support this clonotype. The chain couples TRBV28 to TRBJ1-5, with a weak D call TRBD1 (6 bases). CDR1 MDHEN and CDR2 SYDVKM come from the germline V gene. This CDR3 spans 14 amino acids. Deletions cut 7 bases from V and 6 bases from J, with 16 bases between. CDR3 DNA: TGTGCCAGCACCCAGGTGGGGGCGGGTCAGCCCCAGCATTTT. It translates to CASTQVGAGQPQHF.

This clonotype showed up many times. This chain connects TRBV2 to TRBJ1-6; 10 bases line up with TRBD1. The germline V gene has CDR1 SNHLY and CDR2 FYNNEI. CDR3 size: 14 residues. The junction had 2 bases not matched to a gene; V was cut back by 5 bases and J by 7 bases. This CDR3 is CASSWTGGNSPLHF. In DNA form, the CDR3 reads TGTGCCAGCAGTTGGACAGGGGGGAATTCACCCCTCCACTTT.